The 8 T cell receptor beta chains below were found in one sample sequenced in a study of cytomegalovirus exposure and HLA in healthy donors. Amplification used 60 Vbeta primers and 13 Jbeta primers. Only in-frame clones appear in the TCRdb table, and some are missing; sequencing was by immunoSEQ multiplex PCR. The repertoire has around 150,000 clones, around 79% of them found once; the top ten carry over 12%. The sample was PBMCs. The receptor set was obtained from a man aged 50 or older in good health and CMV-seropositive.

The gene calls are TRBV6-6 and TRBJ1-1; 9 positions match TRBD1. V was pared by 6 bases and J by 4 bases, with 3 bases of the junction left unmatched. CDR1 and CDR2 from the germline V gene are MNHNY and SVGAGI (reference sequence). This CDR3 spans 13 amino acids. The CDR3 loop reads CASSLTGGTEAFF. Here the CDR3 DNA reads TGTGCCAGCAGCTTGACAGGGGGCACTGAAGCTTTCTTT.

The chain is built from TRBV7-2 and TRBJ1-6, with D maybe TRBD1 (5 bases). CDR3 size: 15 residues. Germline assignment: CDR1 SGHTA and CDR2 FQGNSA. Trimming stripped 1 base from V and 7 bases from J, with 11 bases between. CDR3 sequence reads: CASSLGVGENSPLHF. Written as DNA, the CDR3 is TGTGCCAGCAGCTTAGGAGTAGGGGAAAATTCACCCCTCCACTTT.

This clone showed up just a few times. The chain links TRBV4-1 to TRBJ1-6; 7 bases map to TRBD1. The germline CDR1 and CDR2 sequences are MGHRA and YSYEKL. The CDR3 totals 13 residues. With 5 bases clipped from V and 10 bases from J, the junction kept 5 bases outside the gene matches. The CDR3 sequence is CASSDRAGSPLHF. The CDR3 nucleotides are TGCGCCAGCAGCGACAGGGCAGGCTCACCCCTCCACTTT.

V is TRBV25-1 and J is TRBJ1-2; 7 nucleotides agree with TRBD1. V shed 1 base and J 4 bases; nucleotides not matched to a gene: 9. This CDR3 comprises 16 residues. In germline, CDR1 is MGHDK, CDR2 SYGVNS. CDR3 DNA sequence: TGTGCCAGCAGTGAATTTCGGGGGACAGATTTCTATGGCTACACCTTC. Translating gives CASSEFRGTDFYGYTF.

This clone was detected a few times. The junction departs from germline at one end; a sequencing error may be responsible. The genes are TRBV5-4 and TRBJ2-7; TRBD1 aligns across 9 bases. The CDR3 sequence is 16 residues long. Germline V gene sequence: CDR1 SGHNT, CDR2 YYREEE (reference sequence). CDR3 nucleotides: TGCGCCAGCAGCCAAATGGGGACAGGGTCCCTCTACGAGCAGTACTTC. This codes for CASSQMGTGSLYEQYF.

This clone was seen a handful of times. The chain recombines TRBV27 with TRBJ2-7; 11 positions match TRBD1. J lost 0 bases, V lost 2 bases, and 6 bases had no gene match. Per the germline V gene, CDR1 is MNHEY and CDR2 is SMNVEV (reference sequence). This CDR3 spans 17 amino acids. For the CDR3, the DNA is TGTGCCAGCAGTTTAACCTCCGGGACAGGGGGCTCCTACGAGCAGTACTTC. Its translation: CASSLTSGTGGSYEQYF.

This clone was detected a few times. V and J are TRBV5-6 and TRBJ1-2, with TRBD1 as a possible D gene (6 bases). Trimming took off 4 bases at V and 1 base at J, with 11 bases between the two ends. The CDR3 extends over 14 amino acids. Germline CDR1 is SGHDT and CDR2 is YYEEEE. CDR3 nucleotide sequence: TGTGCCAGCAGCCCAGGGGCCCTTAACTATGGCTACACCTTC. Translation: CASSPGALNYGYTF. Full variable domain (remainder filled in from reference TRBV5-6 and TRBJ1-2): DAGVTQSPTHLIKTRGQQVTLRCSPKSGHDTVSWYQQALGQGPQFIFQYYEEEERQRGNFPDRFSGHQFPNYSSELNVNALLLGDSALYLCASSPGALNYGYTFGSGTRLTVV.

This clone was seen a handful of times. The J gene is TRBJ2-3, the V gene TRBV7-8; 12 bases map to TRBD2. Unmatched junction bases numbered 7, after V lost 3 bases and J lost 0 bases. CDR3 length equals 18 residues. Per germline, CDR1 SGHVS and CDR2 FQNEAQ. The CDR3 protein is CASSFRASGGDSTDTQYF. The CDR3 DNA reads TGTGCCAGCAGCTTCCGGGCTAGCGGGGGGGATAGCACAGATACGCAGTATTTT.